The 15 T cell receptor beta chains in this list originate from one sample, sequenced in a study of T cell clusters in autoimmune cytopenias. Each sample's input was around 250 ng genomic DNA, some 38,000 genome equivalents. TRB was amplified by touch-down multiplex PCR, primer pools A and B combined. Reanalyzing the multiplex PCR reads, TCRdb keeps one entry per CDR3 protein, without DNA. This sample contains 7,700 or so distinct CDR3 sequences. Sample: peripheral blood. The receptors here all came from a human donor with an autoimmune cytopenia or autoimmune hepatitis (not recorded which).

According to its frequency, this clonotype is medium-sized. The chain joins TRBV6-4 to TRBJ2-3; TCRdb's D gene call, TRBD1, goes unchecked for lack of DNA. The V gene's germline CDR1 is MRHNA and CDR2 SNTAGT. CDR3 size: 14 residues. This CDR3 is CASSQTGWSDTQYF.

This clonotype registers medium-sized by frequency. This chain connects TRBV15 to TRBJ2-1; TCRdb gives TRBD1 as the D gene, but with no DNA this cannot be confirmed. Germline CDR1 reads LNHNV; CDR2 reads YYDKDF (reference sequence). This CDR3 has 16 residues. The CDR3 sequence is CATSRDRAALNNEQFF.

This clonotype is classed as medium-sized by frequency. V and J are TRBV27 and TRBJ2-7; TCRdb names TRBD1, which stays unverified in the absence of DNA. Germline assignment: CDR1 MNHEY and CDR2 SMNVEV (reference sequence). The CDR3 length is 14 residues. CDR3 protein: CASMRQGPIYEQYF.

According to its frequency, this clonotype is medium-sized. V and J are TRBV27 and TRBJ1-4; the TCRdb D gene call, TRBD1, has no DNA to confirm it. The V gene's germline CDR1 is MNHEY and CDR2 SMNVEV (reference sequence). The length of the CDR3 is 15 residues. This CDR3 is CATRQPGTANEKLFF.

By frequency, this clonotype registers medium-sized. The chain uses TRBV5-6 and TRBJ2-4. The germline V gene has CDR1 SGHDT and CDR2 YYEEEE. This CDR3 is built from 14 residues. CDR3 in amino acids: CASSFRTAQNIQYF.

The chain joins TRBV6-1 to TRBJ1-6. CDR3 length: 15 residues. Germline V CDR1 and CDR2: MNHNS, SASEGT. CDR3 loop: CASSVYQAGNSPLHF.

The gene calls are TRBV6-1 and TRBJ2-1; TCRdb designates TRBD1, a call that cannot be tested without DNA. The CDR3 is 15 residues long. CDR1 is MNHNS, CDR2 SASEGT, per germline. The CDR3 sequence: CASSDPGQVGYEQFF.

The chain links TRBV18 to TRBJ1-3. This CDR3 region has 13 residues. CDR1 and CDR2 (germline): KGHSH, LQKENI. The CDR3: CASSPPLGYTIYF.

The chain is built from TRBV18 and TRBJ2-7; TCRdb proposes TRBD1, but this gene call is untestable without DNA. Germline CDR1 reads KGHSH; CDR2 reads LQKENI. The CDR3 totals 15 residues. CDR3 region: CASSPSLTASYEQYF.

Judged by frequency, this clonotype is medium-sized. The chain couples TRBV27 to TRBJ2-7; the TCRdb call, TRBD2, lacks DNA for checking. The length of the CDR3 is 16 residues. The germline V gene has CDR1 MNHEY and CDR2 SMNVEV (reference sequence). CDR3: CASSFQRVAGAGEQYF.

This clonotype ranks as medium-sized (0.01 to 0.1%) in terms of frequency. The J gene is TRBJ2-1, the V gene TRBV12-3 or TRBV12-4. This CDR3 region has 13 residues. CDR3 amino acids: CASSAQVVNEQFF.

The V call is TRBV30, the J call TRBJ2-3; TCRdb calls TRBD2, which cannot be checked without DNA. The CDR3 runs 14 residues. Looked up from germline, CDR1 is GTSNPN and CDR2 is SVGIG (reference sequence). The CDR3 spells CACDLAGGPDTQYF.

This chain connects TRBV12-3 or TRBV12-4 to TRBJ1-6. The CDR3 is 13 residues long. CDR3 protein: CASSRTVNSPLHF.

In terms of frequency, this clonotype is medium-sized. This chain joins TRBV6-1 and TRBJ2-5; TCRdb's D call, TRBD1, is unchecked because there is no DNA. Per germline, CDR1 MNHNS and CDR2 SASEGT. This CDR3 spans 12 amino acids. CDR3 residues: CASRDMGGTQYF.

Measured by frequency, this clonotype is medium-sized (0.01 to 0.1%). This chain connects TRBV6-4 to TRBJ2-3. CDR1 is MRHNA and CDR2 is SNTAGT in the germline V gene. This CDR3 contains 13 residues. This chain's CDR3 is CASREDGTDTQYF.